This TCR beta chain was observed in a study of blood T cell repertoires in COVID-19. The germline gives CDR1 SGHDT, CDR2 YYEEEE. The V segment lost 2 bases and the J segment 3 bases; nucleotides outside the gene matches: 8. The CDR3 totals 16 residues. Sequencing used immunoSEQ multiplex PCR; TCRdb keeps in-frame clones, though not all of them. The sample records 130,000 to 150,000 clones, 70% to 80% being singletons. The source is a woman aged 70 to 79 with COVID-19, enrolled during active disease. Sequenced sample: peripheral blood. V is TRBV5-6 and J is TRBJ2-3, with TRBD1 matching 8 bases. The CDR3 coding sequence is TGTGCCAGCAGCTTAGTTGCAGGGGGCGGGACAGATACGCAGTATTTT. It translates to CASSLVAGGGTDTQYF.